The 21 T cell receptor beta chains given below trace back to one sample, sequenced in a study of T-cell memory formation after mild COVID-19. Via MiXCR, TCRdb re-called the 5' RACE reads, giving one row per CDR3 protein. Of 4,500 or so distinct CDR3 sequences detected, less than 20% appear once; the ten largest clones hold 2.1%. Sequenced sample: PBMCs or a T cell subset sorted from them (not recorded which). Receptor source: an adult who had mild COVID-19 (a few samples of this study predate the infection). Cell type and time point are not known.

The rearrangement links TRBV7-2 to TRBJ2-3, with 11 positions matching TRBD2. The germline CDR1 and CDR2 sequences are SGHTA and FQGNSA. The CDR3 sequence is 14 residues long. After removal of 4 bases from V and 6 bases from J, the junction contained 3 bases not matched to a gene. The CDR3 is CASSSSSGGDTQYF. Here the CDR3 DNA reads TGTGCCAGCAGCTCGTCTAGCGGGGGGGATACGCAGTATTTT.

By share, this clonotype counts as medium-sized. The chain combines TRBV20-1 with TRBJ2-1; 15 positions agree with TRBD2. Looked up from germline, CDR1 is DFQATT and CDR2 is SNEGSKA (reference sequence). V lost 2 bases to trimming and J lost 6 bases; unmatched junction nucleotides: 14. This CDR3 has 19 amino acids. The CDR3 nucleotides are TGCAGTGCTAGATTCATAGGACTAGCGGGGGGGCTAGGACCCAATGAGCAGTTCTTC. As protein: CSARFIGLAGGLGPNEQFF.

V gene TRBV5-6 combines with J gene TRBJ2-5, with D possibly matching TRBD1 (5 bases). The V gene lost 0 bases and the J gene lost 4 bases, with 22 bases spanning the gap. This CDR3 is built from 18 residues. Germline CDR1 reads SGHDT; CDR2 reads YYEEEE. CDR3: CASSLARASRSGGETQYF. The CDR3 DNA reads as TGTGCCAGCAGCTTGGCCAGGGCATCACGGTCGGGTGGAGAGACCCAGTACTTC.

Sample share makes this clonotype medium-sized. The CDR3 DNA follows: TGCGCCAGCAGCCTCTCCCGGACAGCTTCTGAAAAACTGTTTTTT. It specifies CASSLSRTASEKLFF. V gene TRBV4-3 combines with J gene TRBJ1-4; D is possibly TRBD1 (6 bases). Trimming pared 4 bases from V and 7 bases from J, leaving 16 bases between. Germline CDR1 and CDR2: LGHNA and YSLEER. The CDR3 spans 15 residues.

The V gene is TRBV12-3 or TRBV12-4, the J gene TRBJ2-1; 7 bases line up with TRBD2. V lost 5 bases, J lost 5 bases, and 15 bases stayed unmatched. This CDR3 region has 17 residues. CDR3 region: CASSLEHGAGRDNEQFF. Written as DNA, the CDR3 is TGTGCCAGCAGTCTTGAGCATGGAGCGGGGCGGGACAATGAGCAGTTCTTC.

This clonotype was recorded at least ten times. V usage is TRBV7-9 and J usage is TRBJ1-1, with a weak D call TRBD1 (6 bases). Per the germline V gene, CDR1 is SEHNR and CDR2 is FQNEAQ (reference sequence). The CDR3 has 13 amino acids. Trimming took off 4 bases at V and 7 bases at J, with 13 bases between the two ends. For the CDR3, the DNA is TGTGCCAGCAGCTACACAGGGCCCCTTGAAGCTTTCTTT. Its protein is CASSYTGPLEAFF. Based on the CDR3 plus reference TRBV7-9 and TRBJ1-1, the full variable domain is DTGVSQNPRHKITKRGQNVTFRCDPISEHNRLYWYRQTLGQGPEFLTYFQNEAQLEKSRLLSDRFSAERPKGSFSTLEIQRTEQGDSAMYLCASSYTGPLEAFFGQGTRLTVV.

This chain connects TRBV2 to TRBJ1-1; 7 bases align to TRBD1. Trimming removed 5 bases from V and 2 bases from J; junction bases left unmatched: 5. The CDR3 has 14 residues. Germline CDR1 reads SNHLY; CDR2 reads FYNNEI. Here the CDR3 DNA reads TGTGCCAGCAGTCTCAGACAGGGAAACACTGAAGCTTTCTTT. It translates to CASSLRQGNTEAFF. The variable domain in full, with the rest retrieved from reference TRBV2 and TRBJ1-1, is EPEVTQTPSHQVTQMGQEVILRCVPISNHLYFYWYRQILGQKVEFLVSFYNNEISEKSEIFDDQFSVERPDGSNFTLKIRSTKLEDSAMYFCASSLRQGNTEAFFGQGTRLTVV.

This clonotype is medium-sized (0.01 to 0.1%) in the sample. CDR3 nucleotides: TGTGCCAGCAGCCCCGGACAGGGAAACATTCAGTACTTC. Its translation is CASSPGQGNIQYF. The rearrangement uses TRBV7-2 and TRBJ2-4, with 8 bases identical to TRBD1. The CDR3 extends over 13 amino acids. Per germline, CDR1 SGHTA and CDR2 FQGNSA. Trimming cost V 5 bases and J 6 bases; bases outside gene matches: 3.

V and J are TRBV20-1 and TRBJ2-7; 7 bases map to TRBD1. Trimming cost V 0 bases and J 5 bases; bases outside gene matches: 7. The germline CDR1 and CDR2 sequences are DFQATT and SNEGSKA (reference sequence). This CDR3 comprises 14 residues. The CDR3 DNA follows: TGCAGTGCTAGAGATCCGGGACAGCTCCACGAGCAGTACTTC. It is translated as CSARDPGQLHEQYF.

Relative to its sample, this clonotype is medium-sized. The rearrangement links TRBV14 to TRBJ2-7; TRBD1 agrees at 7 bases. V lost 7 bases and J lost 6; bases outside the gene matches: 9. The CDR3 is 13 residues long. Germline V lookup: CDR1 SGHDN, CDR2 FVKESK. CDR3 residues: CASTRQGHREQYF. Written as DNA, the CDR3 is TGTGCCAGCACCCGACAGGGCCATCGCGAGCAGTACTTC.

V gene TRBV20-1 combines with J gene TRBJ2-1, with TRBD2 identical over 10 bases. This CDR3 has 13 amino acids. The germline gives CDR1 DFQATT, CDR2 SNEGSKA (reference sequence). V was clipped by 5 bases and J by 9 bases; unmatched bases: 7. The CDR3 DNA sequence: TGCAGTGCTCCCCGGCTAGCGGGAGTTGAGCAGTTCTTC. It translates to CSAPRLAGVEQFF.

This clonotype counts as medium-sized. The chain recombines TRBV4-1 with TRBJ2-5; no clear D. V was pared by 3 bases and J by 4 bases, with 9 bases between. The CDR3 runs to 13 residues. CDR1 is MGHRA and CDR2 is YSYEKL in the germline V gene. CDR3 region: CASSHQVVETQYF. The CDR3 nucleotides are TGCGCCAGCAGCCATCAGGTGGTAGAGACCCAGTACTTC.

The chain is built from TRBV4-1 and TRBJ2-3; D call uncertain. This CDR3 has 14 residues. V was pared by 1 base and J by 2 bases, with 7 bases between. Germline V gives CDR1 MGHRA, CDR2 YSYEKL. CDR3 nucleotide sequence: TGCGCCAGCAGCCAAGTACAGACCACAGATACGCAGTATTTT. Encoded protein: CASSQVQTTDTQYF.

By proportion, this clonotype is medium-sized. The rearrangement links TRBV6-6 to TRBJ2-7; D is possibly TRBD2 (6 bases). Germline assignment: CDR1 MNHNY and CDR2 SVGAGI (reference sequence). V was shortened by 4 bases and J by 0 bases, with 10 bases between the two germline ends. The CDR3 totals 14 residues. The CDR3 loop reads CASSLIGSSYEQYV. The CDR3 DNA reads TGTGCCAGCAGTTTGATCGGGAGCTCCTACGAGCAGTACGTC.

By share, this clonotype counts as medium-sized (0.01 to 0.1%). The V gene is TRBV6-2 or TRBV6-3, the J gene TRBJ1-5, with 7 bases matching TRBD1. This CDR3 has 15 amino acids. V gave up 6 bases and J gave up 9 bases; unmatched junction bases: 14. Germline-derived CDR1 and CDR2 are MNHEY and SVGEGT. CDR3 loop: CASSRPDRVLVPQHF. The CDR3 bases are TGTGCCAGCAGCCGCCCCGACAGGGTCTTGGTGCCCCAGCATTTT.

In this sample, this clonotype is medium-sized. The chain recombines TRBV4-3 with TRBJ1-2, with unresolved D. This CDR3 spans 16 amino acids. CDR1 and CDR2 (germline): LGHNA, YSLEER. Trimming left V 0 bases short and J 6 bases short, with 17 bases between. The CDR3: CASSQDLSVGINGYTF. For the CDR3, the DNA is TGCGCCAGCAGCCAAGATTTGAGCGTGGGGATCAATGGCTACACCTTC.

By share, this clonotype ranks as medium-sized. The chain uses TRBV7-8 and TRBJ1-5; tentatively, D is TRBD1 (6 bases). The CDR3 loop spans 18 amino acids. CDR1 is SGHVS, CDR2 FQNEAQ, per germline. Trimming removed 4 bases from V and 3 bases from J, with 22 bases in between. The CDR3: CASSSVWGRRSANQPQHF. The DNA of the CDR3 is TGTGCCAGCAGCTCCGTATGGGGGCGAAGGTCCGCCAATCAGCCCCAGCATTTT.

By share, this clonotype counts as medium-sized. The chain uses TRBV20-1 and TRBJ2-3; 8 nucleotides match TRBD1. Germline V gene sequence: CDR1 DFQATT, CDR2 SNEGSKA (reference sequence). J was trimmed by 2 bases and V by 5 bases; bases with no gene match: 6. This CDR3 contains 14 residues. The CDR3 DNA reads TGCAGTGCTTACGACAGGGGTTACACAGATACGCAGTATTTT. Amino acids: CSAYDRGYTDTQYF.

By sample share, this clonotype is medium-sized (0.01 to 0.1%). The CDR3 DNA follows: TGCAGCGTTGAAGGTCGGCAGGGGGGGCATTATGGCTACACCTTC. Its protein is CSVEGRQGGHYGYTF. This sequence joins TRBV29-1 and TRBJ1-2; 7 bases map to TRBD1. Germline loops: CDR1 SQVTM, CDR2 ANQGSEA. The V gene end was trimmed by 1 base and the J gene end by 5 bases; junction bases not matched to a gene: 10. This CDR3 is 15 amino acids long.

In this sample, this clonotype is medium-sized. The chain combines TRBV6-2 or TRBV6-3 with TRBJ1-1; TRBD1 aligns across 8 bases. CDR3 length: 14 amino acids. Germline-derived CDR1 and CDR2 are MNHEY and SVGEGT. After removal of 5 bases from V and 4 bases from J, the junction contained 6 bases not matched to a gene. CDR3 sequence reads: CASSPDRGVTEAFF. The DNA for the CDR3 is TGTGCCAGCAGTCCAGACAGGGGAGTCACTGAAGCTTTCTTT.

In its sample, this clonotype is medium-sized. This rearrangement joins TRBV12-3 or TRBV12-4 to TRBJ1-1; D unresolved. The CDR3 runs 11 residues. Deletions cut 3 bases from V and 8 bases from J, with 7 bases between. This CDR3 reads CASSFSGEAFF. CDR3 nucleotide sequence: TGTGCCAGCAGTTTTTCGGGGGAAGCTTTCTTT.